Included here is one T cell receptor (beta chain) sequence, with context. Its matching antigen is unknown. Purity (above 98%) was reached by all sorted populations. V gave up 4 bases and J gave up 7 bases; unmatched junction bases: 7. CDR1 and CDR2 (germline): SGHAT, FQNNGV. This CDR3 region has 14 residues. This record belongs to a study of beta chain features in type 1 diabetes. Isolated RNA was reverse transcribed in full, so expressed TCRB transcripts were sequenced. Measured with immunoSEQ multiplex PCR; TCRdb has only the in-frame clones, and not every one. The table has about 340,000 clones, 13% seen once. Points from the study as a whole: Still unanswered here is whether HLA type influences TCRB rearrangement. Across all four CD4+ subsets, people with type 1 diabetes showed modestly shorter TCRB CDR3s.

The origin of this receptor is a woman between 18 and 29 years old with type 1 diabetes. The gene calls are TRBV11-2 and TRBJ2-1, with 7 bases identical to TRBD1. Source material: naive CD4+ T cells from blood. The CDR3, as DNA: TGTGCCAGCAGCTACGACAGGGTTGGGAATGAGCAGTTCTTC. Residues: CASSYDRVGNEQFF.